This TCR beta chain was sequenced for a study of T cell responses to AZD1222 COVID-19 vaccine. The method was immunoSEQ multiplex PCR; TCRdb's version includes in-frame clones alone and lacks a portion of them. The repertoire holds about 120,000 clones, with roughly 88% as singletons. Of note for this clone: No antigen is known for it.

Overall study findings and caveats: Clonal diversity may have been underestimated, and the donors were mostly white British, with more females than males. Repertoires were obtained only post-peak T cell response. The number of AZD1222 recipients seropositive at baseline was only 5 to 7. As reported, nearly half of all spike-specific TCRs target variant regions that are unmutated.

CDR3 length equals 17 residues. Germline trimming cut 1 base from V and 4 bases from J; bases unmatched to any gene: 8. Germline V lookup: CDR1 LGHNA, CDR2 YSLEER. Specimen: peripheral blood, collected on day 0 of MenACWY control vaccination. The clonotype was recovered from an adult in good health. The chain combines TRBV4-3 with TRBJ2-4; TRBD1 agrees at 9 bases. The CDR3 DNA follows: TGCGCCAGCAGCCAAGCACCAGGGACAGGGATAAAAAACATTCAGTACTTC. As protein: CASSQAPGTGIKNIQYF.